Below, 25 T cell receptor beta chains from the same sample are listed, as sequenced in a study of T cell repertoires in cytomegalovirus infection. Each CDR3 protein is one row after TCRdb ran MiXCR on the reads. There are about 680,000 distinct CDR3 sequences in the sample; around 24% occur only once, and roughly 8% lies in the top ten. Sequences were obtained from CD8+ T cells from PBMCs. The origin of the receptors is a human donor in good health (CMV status not recorded). Some clones in this sample may be carry-over from other donors' samples.

The chain combines TRBV7-2 with TRBJ1-1; 7 nucleotides agree with TRBD1. V was pared by 2 bases and J by 5 bases, with 5 bases of the junction left unmatched. The CDR3 consists of 14 residues. CDR1 and CDR2 (germline): SGHTA, FQGNSA. The CDR3 loop is CASSLSEGATEAFF. The DNA for the CDR3 is TGTGCCAGCAGCTTATCCGAGGGGGCGACTGAAGCTTTCTTT.

The chain employs TRBV6-5 and TRBJ1-3, with 7 bases matching TRBD1. With 5 bases clipped from V and 0 bases from J, the junction kept 4 bases outside the gene matches. The CDR3 loop spans 15 amino acids. CDR1 and CDR2 (germline): MNHEY, SVGAGI. The CDR3, as DNA: TGTGCCAGCAGTAGGGACAGTTTCTCTGGAAACACCATATATTTT. Residues: CASSRDSFSGNTIYF.

This clonotype was seen more than once but under ten times. The J gene is TRBJ2-4, the V gene TRBV28; TRBD1 aligns across 8 bases. The CDR3 is 15 amino acids. CDR1 and CDR2 from the germline V gene are MDHEN and SYDVKM. Trimming took 6 bases from V and 0 from J; bases not matched to a gene: 4. CDR3 in amino acids: CASRGQVIAKNIQYF. The CDR3 DNA reads as TGTGCCAGCAGGGGACAGGTGATAGCCAAAAACATTCAGTACTTC.

The count of this clonotype is one. A much more abundant neighbour one base away suggests this may be a read error. The chain links TRBV25-1 to TRBJ2-2, with a possible D match to TRBD2 (5 bases). The CDR3 covers 15 residues. CDR1 and CDR2 (germline): MGHDK, SYGVNS. The CDR3 sequence is CANSAVGEGTGELFF. DNA of the CDR3: TGTGCCAACAGTGCGGTGGGAGAGGGCACCGGGGAGCTGTTTTTT.

This clonotype was observed a few times. The chain couples TRBV6-1 to TRBJ2-1, with 8 bases that match TRBD1. The V gene end was trimmed by 5 bases and the J gene end by 9 bases; junction bases not matched to a gene: 6. Germline CDR1 reads MNHNS; CDR2 reads SASEGT. The CDR3 spans 13 residues. CDR3 loop: CASSWTGRTEQFF. In DNA, the CDR3 is TGTGCCAGCAGTTGGACAGGGAGGACTGAGCAGTTCTTC.

This clonotype came up many times. The genes are TRBV10-1 and TRBJ2-2; D is undetermined. V was shortened by 7 bases and J by 1 base, with 10 bases between the two germline ends. The CDR3 covers 14 residues. The germline CDR1 and CDR2 sequences are WNHNN and SYGVQD (reference sequence). CDR3 protein: CASTRQLNTGELFF. The CDR3 nucleotides read TGCGCCAGCACAAGGCAGTTGAACACCGGGGAGCTGTTTTTT.

In its sample, this clonotype was seen a few times. CDR3 DNA sequence: TGTGCTACCGTACAGGGGGCTATAACCTACACCTTC. This encodes CATVQGAITYTF. The V call is TRBV2, the J call TRBJ1-2; 9 nucleotides align to TRBD1. The CDR3 consists of 12 residues. The germline V gene encodes CDR1 SNHLY and CDR2 FYNNEI.

There are many counts of this clonotype. This sequence joins TRBV7-2 and TRBJ1-1; 9 bases match TRBD1. J lost 5 bases, V lost 5 bases, and 6 bases had no gene match. Germline assignment: CDR1 SGHTA and CDR2 FQGNSA. The CDR3 length is 14 residues. Here the CDR3 DNA reads TGTGCCAGCAGCCACAGGGGGCCGTGGACTGAAGCTTTCTTT. This encodes CASSHRGPWTEAFF. Full variable domain (remainder filled in from reference TRBV7-2 and TRBJ1-1): GAGVSQSPSNKVTEKGKDVELRCDPISGHTALYWYRQSLGQGLEFLIYFQGNSAPDKSGLPSDRFSAERTGGSVSTLTIQRTQQEDSAVYLCASSHRGPWTEAFFGQGTRLTVV.

This clonotype has more than one count but fewer than ten. The chain links TRBV6-6 to TRBJ2-1; 11 positions match TRBD2. CDR3 length equals 13 residues. V trimming: 8 bases; J trimming: 8 bases; junction bases outside the gene matches: 5. Germline CDR1 and CDR2: MNHNY and SVGAGI (reference sequence). The CDR3 reads CASRALAGDEQFF. CDR3 in DNA: TGTGCCAGCCGGGCACTAGCGGGGGATGAGCAGTTCTTC.

This clonotype was recorded many times. The chain carries TRBV7-6 and TRBJ2-7; the D call may be TRBD1 or TRBD2 (6 bases each). V was pared by 5 bases and J by 5 bases, with 19 bases between. The CDR3 has 15 amino acids. CDR1 is SGHVS, CDR2 FNYEAQ, per germline. The chain's CDR3 is CASSPEGHRVHEQYF. The CDR3 DNA sequence: TGTGCCAGCAGCCCGGAGGGCCACAGGGTACACGAGCAGTACTTC.

This clonotype was counted a few times. The chain couples TRBV27 to TRBJ2-3; D is undetermined. The V gene's germline CDR1 is MNHEY and CDR2 SMNVEV (reference sequence). The CDR3 is 12 residues long. Trimming removed 5 bases from V and 4 bases from J, with 7 bases in between. The chain's CDR3 is CASSPWPDTQYF. The CDR3 nucleotides read TGTGCCAGCAGTCCTTGGCCAGATACGCAGTATTTT.

This clonotype was detected only once. V usage is TRBV4-1 and J usage is TRBJ1-3; D call uncertain. The CDR3 consists of 15 residues. Germline CDR1 MGHRA, CDR2 YSYEKL. V shed 1 base and J shed 11 bases, with 18 bases lying between them. DNA of the CDR3: TGCGCCAGCAGCCAAGCGCCCTATTCCGCGAACGCCATATATTTT. It is translated as CASSQAPYSANAIYF.

The chain recombines TRBV28 with TRBJ2-3; TRBD1 might be the D (5 bases). The CDR3 is 15 amino acids. The V end lost 2 bases, the J end lost 0 bases, and 9 bases lay between the germline ends. Germline V gives CDR1 MDHEN, CDR2 SYDVKM. CDR3 protein: CASSLLGASTDTQYF. CDR3 nucleotides: TGTGCCAGCAGTTTACTAGGGGCTAGCACAGATACGCAGTATTTT.

The V call is TRBV28, the J call TRBJ2-1; no clear D gene. This CDR3 is 15 amino acids long. Per germline, CDR1 MDHEN and CDR2 SYDVKM. Trimming left V 2 bases short and J 0 bases short, with 8 bases between. The CDR3 nucleotides are TGTGCCAGCAGTTTAGTGGAGCCCTCCTACAATGAGCAGTTCTTC. It translates to CASSLVEPSYNEQFF.

The V and J genes are TRBV29-1 and TRBJ1-3; no clear D gene. Trimming pared 4 bases from V and 4 bases from J, leaving 11 bases between. CDR1 and CDR2 from the germline V gene are SQVTM and ANQGSEA. The CDR3 runs 13 residues. CDR3 in DNA: TGCAGCGTTGTCTGGGGTTACGGAAACACCATATATTTT. Encoded protein: CSVVWGYGNTIYF.

The chain couples TRBV9 to TRBJ2-6; D not certain. V lost 3 bases to trimming and J lost 0 bases, with 7 bases between them. Germline V CDR1 and CDR2: SGDLS, YYNGEE. The CDR3 spans 15 residues. The CDR3 nucleotides read TGTGCCAGCAGCGCCCCTAGCTCTGGGGCCAACGTCCTGACTTTC. Amino acid sequence: CASSAPSSGANVLTF.

Remarks on this clonotype: One junction end disagrees with the germline gene, perhaps due to a read error. The chain combines TRBV4-1 with TRBJ2-6; TRBD2 agrees at 8 bases. The CDR3 runs to 20 residues. Germline V gene lookup returns CDR1 MGHRA and CDR2 YSYEKL. CDR3 in DNA: TGCGCCAGCAGCCAAGAATGGGGCGGGGGGTTAAGCTCTGGGACCAACGTCCTGACTTTC. Translated, it gives CASSQEWGGGLSSGTNVLTF.

This clonotype appeared a few times. This chain uses TRBV29-1 with TRBJ1-2; D gene ambiguous. With 0 bases removed from V and 4 bases from J, the gap between germline ends came to 12 bases. Germline CDR1 reads SQVTM; CDR2 reads ANQGSEA. The CDR3 consists of 14 residues. CDR3 in amino acids: CSVEEGGRTYGYTF. CDR3 DNA sequence: TGCAGCGTTGAAGAGGGTGGCAGGACCTATGGCTACACCTTC.

The chain recombines TRBV20-1 with TRBJ2-3; 7 positions match TRBD1. The CDR3 spans 17 residues. V trimming: 6 bases; J trimming: 4 bases; junction bases outside the gene matches: 19. CDR1 and CDR2 from the germline V gene are DFQATT and SNEGSKA (reference sequence). Here the CDR3 DNA reads TGCAGTGCGCAGTCCTCCGTACAGGGGTTTTTTGCAGATACGCAGTATTTT. It specifies CSAQSSVQGFFADTQYF.

In regard to this clonotype: This clone may be a read error of a much larger clone one base away. This CDR3 reads CANSYPRTGSPDTQYF. DNA of the CDR3: TGTGCCAACAGTTACCCAAGGACAGGGTCTCCAGATACGCAGTATTTT. The chain couples TRBV6-7 to TRBJ2-3, with 8 nucleotides matching TRBD1. TRBV6-7 is marked as an open reading frame, function uncertain. The CDR3 has 16 amino acids.

The chain uses TRBV5-4 and TRBJ1-1, with TRBD1 identical over 7 bases. After removal of 3 bases from V and 5 bases from J, the junction contained 10 bases not matched to a gene. The CDR3 has 15 amino acids. Germline CDR1 is SGHNT and CDR2 is YYREEE (reference sequence). The CDR3 is CASSSEQGLWTEAFF. The CDR3 DNA sequence: TGTGCCAGCAGCTCCGAACAGGGGTTGTGGACTGAAGCTTTCTTT.

This clonotype was counted many times. V is TRBV7-2 and J is TRBJ2-7; 9 bases are a match to TRBD1. J was trimmed by 6 bases and V by 1 base; bases with no gene match: 10. The germline V gene has CDR1 SGHTA and CDR2 FQGNSA. The CDR3 loop spans 16 amino acids. Here the CDR3 DNA reads TGTGCCAGCAGCTTAGAGGGACAGGGAAGGCTATTCGAGCAGTACTTC. Protein sequence: CASSLEGQGRLFEQYF.

Concerning this clonotype itself: A much larger clone sits a single nucleotide away, making a read error possible. CDR3 DNA sequence: TGTGCCAGCAGCTTTGGGACGGACCCCTACGAGCAGTACTTC. Translation gives CASSFGTDPYEQYF. The V gene is TRBV7-6, the J gene TRBJ2-7; D may match TRBD1 or TRBD2 (5 bases each). Germline values: CDR1 SGHVS, CDR2 FNYEAQ. This CDR3 is 14 amino acids long. The germline V and J ends were trimmed by 3 bases and 2 bases, with 11 bases remaining between them.

This rearrangement joins TRBV27 to TRBJ2-3; D might be TRBD1 or TRBD2, each matching 5 bases. The CDR3 covers 15 residues. V gave up 3 bases and J gave up 4 bases, with 14 bases separating them. The germline V gene encodes CDR1 MNHEY and CDR2 SMNVEV (reference sequence). The CDR3 sequence: CASSFERGVPDTQYF. DNA for the CDR3: TGTGCCAGCAGTTTTGAAAGGGGAGTACCAGATACGCAGTATTTT.

This clonotype was counted only a few times. The genes are TRBV6-2 or TRBV6-3 and TRBJ1-1, with D perhaps matching TRBD1 (6 bases). CDR3 length: 13 amino acids. V dropped 5 bases and J dropped 6 bases, with 13 bases sitting between them. Germline values: CDR1 MNHEY, CDR2 SVGEGT. Written as DNA, the CDR3 is TGTGCCAGCAGTATACAGGGAACGGCTGAAGCTTTCTTT. Amino acids: CASSIQGTAEAFF.